Below, 30 T cell receptor beta chains from the same sample are listed, as sequenced in a study of shared clonotypes between healthy human individuals. Repertoires were generated with immunoSEQ multiplex PCR, while TCRdb's copy carries only in-frame clones and drops some. This table has 2 million to 2.5 million clones, approximately 96% appearing once. Source material: naive CD4+ T cells sorted from blood. Subset: CD45RA+ positively selected. These receptors were collected from a young man in good health.

The chain couples TRBV15 to TRBJ2-7; weak D call: TRBD2 (7 bases). Trimming pared 3 bases from V and 9 bases from J, leaving 15 bases between. Germline CDR1 reads LNHNV; CDR2 reads YYDKDF (reference sequence). The CDR3 runs to 13 residues. CDR3 residues: CATSSPPGGGQYF. The CDR3 region has the DNA TGTGCCACCAGCAGTCCCCCGGGGGGCGGGCAGTACTTC.

The chain is built from TRBV30 and TRBJ1-5; D is ambiguous. There are 15 residues in the CDR3. The germline gives CDR1 GTSNPN, CDR2 SVGIG (reference sequence). The V gene lost 0 bases and the J gene lost 0 bases, with 9 bases spanning the gap. The CDR3 DNA is TGTGCCTGGAGTGTTGGGCTGTATAGCAATCAGCCCCAGCATTTT. Its protein is CAWSVGLYSNQPQHF. Using reference TRBV30 and TRBJ1-5 for the parts outside the CDR3, the full variable domain is SQTIHQWPATLVQPVGSPLSLECTVEGTSNPNLYWYRQAAGRGLQLLFYSVGIGQISSEVPQNLSASRPQDRQFILSSKKLLLSDSGFYLCAWSVGLYSNQPQHFGDGTRLSIL.

The J gene is TRBJ1-4, the V gene TRBV10-2, with TRBD1 matching over 7 bases. CDR3 length: 14 amino acids. Losses at the gene ends were 3 bases for V and 4 bases for J; bases not matched to a gene: 2. Germline V lookup: CDR1 WSHSY, CDR2 SAAADI. Written as DNA, the CDR3 is TGCGCCAGCAGTGAACAGGGGTTTAATGAAAAACTGTTTTTT. It codes for CASSEQGFNEKLFF.

The rearrangement uses TRBV2 and TRBJ2-2; weak D call: TRBD1 (5 bases). The CDR3 extends over 13 amino acids. V was clipped by 10 bases and J by 5 bases, with 14 bases between them. The V gene's germline CDR1 is SNHLY and CDR2 FYNNEI. CDR3 loop: CATSSAGTGELFF. The CDR3 DNA is TGTGCCACCTCCTCCGCAGGGACCGGGGAGCTGTTTTTT.

CDR3 bases: TGTGCCAGCAGCTCCCGGACAGGGGCTGGTACTGAAGCTTTCTTT. Its translation is CASSSRTGAGTEAFF. V is TRBV13 and J is TRBJ1-1; the match to TRBD1 covers 9 bases. CDR1 and CDR2 (germline): PRHDT, FYEKMQ (reference sequence). Trimming took 4 bases from V and 5 from J; bases not matched to a gene: 8. The CDR3 consists of 15 residues. Based on the CDR3 plus reference TRBV13 and TRBJ1-1, the full variable domain is AAGVIQSPRHLIKEKRETATLKCYPIPRHDTVYWYQQGPGQDPQFLISFYEKMQSDKGSIPDRFSAQQFSDYHSELNMSSLELGDSALYFCASSSRTGAGTEAFFGQGTRLTVV.

V is TRBV6-1 and J is TRBJ1-4; D remains ambiguous. CDR1 is MNHNS, CDR2 SASEGT, per germline. The V end lost 7 bases, the J end lost 5 bases, and 14 bases lay between the germline ends. The CDR3 is 14 amino acids. CDR3 coding DNA: TGTGCCAGCACCCCGACCCCGTCAAATGAAAAACTGTTTTTT. Protein sequence: CASTPTPSNEKLFF.

The genes are TRBV7-2 and TRBJ1-1, with a weak D call TRBD1 (5 bases). Trimming took 5 bases from V and 1 from J, leaving 20 bases between them. There are 17 residues in the CDR3. Germline lookup yields CDR1 SGHTA and CDR2 FQGNSA. The CDR3 DNA is TGTGCCAGCAGCCTACTGGTACTTGGGGGACGGAACACTGAAGCTTTCTTT. Its protein is CASSLLVLGGRNTEAFF.

This sequence joins TRBV5-1 and TRBJ1-4, with TRBD1 matching 7 bases. The CDR3 consists of 14 residues. The germline V gene encodes CDR1 SGHRS and CDR2 YFSETQ. V was pared by 5 bases and J by 7 bases, with 8 bases of the junction left unmatched. The DNA of the CDR3 is TGCGCCAGCAGTTTACAGGGGCCGAGTGAAAAACTGTTTTTT. It is translated as CASSLQGPSEKLFF.

Notes on this clone: Different DNA sequences within this sample yield the same CDR3. The chain employs TRBV18 and TRBJ1-3, with D uncertain. Trimming took 3 bases from V and 0 from J, leaving 6 bases between them. The germline CDR1 and CDR2 sequences are KGHSH and LQKENI. The CDR3 contains 14 residues. CDR3 loop: CASSPTDSGNTIYF. DNA of the CDR3: TGTGCCAGCTCACCGACGGACTCTGGAAACACCATATATTTT.

The chain employs TRBV18 and TRBJ2-5; no definite D call. Germline CDR1 is KGHSH and CDR2 is LQKENI. The CDR3 runs 16 residues. Trimming cost V 2 bases and J 2 bases, with 15 bases left between them. CDR3 in amino acids: CASSPAVWSVQETQYF. The DNA of the CDR3 is TGTGCCAGCTCACCAGCAGTCTGGAGCGTACAAGAGACCCAGTACTTC.

Of note for this clone: The same CDR3 also results from other DNA sequences found in this sample. The V call is TRBV6-5, the J call TRBJ2-3; no reliable D call. With 6 bases removed from V and 3 bases from J, the gap between germline ends came to 10 bases. The CDR3 extends over 13 amino acids. CDR1 and CDR2 (germline): MNHEY, SVGAGI. DNA for the CDR3: TGTGCCAGCAGGGGCCCCGGGACAGATACGCAGTATTTT. This gives the protein CASRGPGTDTQYF.

This rearrangement joins TRBV30 to TRBJ2-7, with 7 bases that match TRBD1. Germline values: CDR1 GTSNPN, CDR2 SVGIG (reference sequence). V lost 0 bases, J lost 5 bases, and 7 bases stayed unmatched. The CDR3 length is 14 residues. The CDR3 DNA sequence: TGTGCCTGGAGTGTCGACAGGGTGATTAACGAGCAGTACTTC. It specifies CAWSVDRVINEQYF.

The chain recombines TRBV15 with TRBJ1-5; D unresolved. This CDR3 has 17 amino acids. Germline-derived CDR1 and CDR2 are LNHNV and YYDKDF (reference sequence). Trimming left V 4 bases short and J 0 bases short, with 16 bases between. The CDR3 region has the DNA TGTGCCACCAGCAAAAACTTAGTGGCTTATAGCAATCAGCCCCAGCATTTT. It encodes CATSKNLVAYSNQPQHF.

This clone was seen once. The sample carries other DNA sequences with the same CDR3. The genes are TRBV30 and TRBJ1-5; D remains ambiguous. Germline V gives CDR1 GTSNPN, CDR2 SVGIG (reference sequence). The CDR3 is made up of 14 amino acids. Trimming took 1 base from V and 0 from J, leaving 7 bases between them. The CDR3 reads CAWSGWASNQPQHF. CDR3 nucleotides: TGTGCCTGGAGTGGATGGGCTAGCAATCAGCCCCAGCATTTT. The full variable domain, in which reference TRBV30 and TRBJ1-5 provide the parts outside the CDR3, is SQTIHQWPATLVQPVGSPLSLECTVEGTSNPNLYWYRQAAGRGLQLLFYSVGIGQISSEVPQNLSASRPQDRQFILSSKKLLLSDSGFYLCAWSGWASNQPQHFGDGTRLSIL.

A single count supports this clone. This chain uses TRBV5-1 with TRBJ2-3, with TRBD2 matching 8 bases. The trim removed 3 bases at V and 1 base at J, leaving 7 bases unmatched. The germline V gene has CDR1 SGHRS and CDR2 YFSETQ. This CDR3 is 16 amino acids long. CDR3 bases: TGCGCCAGCAGCTCGGAAAGCGGGGGTCGCACAGATACGCAGTATTTT. Translation: CASSSESGGRTDTQYF.

This chain uses TRBV7-9 with TRBJ1-4; 7 positions match TRBD1. From germline, CDR1 is SEHNR and CDR2 FQNEAQ (reference sequence). Germline trimming cut 5 bases from V and 3 bases from J; bases unmatched to any gene: 6. This CDR3 comprises 15 residues. CDR3 protein: CASSHEGAANEKLFF. In DNA, the CDR3 is TGTGCCAGCAGCCATGAGGGGGCCGCTAATGAAAAACTGTTTTTT.

V is TRBV2 and J is TRBJ1-1; 8 bases line up with TRBD1. V was pared by 7 bases and J by 4 bases, with 8 bases of the junction left unmatched. In germline, CDR1 is SNHLY, CDR2 FYNNEI. CDR3 length equals 14 residues. The DNA for the CDR3 is TGTGCCAGCATGGGACAGGTCGAGGCCACTGAAGCTTTCTTT. Protein product: CASMGQVEATEAFF.

This chain connects TRBV5-1 to TRBJ2-3; D gene ambiguous. The CDR3 loop spans 15 amino acids. In germline, CDR1 is SGHRS, CDR2 YFSETQ. The V and J ends lost 2 bases and 1 base respectively, with 11 bases between them. CDR3 amino acids: CASSFGGSGTDTQYF. CDR3 bases: TGCGCCAGCAGCTTTGGTGGATCCGGCACAGATACGCAGTATTTT.

The chain couples TRBV6-6 to TRBJ2-7; 7 bases agree with TRBD2. V lost 6 bases to trimming and J lost 3 bases; unmatched junction nucleotides: 11. The germline V gene has CDR1 MNHNY and CDR2 SVGAGI (reference sequence). The CDR3 spans 15 residues. CDR3 DNA sequence: TGTGCCAGCAGCTCCCGACCTCTAGCGGTCTACGAGCAGTACTTC. Translation gives CASSSRPLAVYEQYF.

Worth noting for this clone: This CDR3 is also generated by other DNA sequences in the sample. The J gene is TRBJ2-3, the V gene TRBV5-6; D is ambiguous. The CDR3 is 12 amino acids. Per germline, CDR1 SGHDT and CDR2 YYEEEE. V dropped 2 bases and J dropped 4 bases, with 5 bases sitting between them. CDR3 DNA sequence: TGTGCCAGCAGCTTTAACCCAGATACGCAGTATTTT. This sequence encodes CASSFNPDTQYF.

This chain links TRBV18 with TRBJ2-7; D is possibly TRBD1 (6 bases). The length of the CDR3 is 14 residues. V lost 5 bases and J lost 1, with 12 bases in between. The germline gives CDR1 KGHSH, CDR2 LQKENI. The CDR3 DNA sequence: TGTGCCAGCTCATTGGACAGTTTTTCCTACGAGCAGTACTTC. Its protein product is CASSLDSFSYEQYF.

The gene calls are TRBV7-2 and TRBJ2-2; the D gene is possibly TRBD1 (5 bases). Germline-derived CDR1 and CDR2 are SGHTA and FQGNSA. Deletions cut 2 bases from V and 0 bases from J, with 10 bases between. This CDR3 has 16 residues. The CDR3 DNA sequence: TGTGCCAGCAGCTTATTCACAGGAACGAACACCGGGGAGCTGTTTTTT. Encoded protein: CASSLFTGTNTGELFF.

This rearrangement joins TRBV7-8 to TRBJ1-4; D gene uncertain. CDR3 length equals 15 residues. The V end lost 1 base, the J end lost 4 bases, and 10 bases lay between the germline ends. CDR1 is SGHVS, CDR2 FQNEAQ, per germline. CDR3 amino acids: CASSLDGTFNEKLFF. As DNA, the CDR3 is TGTGCCAGCAGCTTAGATGGAACGTTTAATGAAAAACTGTTTTTT.

This rearrangement joins TRBV2 to TRBJ2-7, with TRBD1 matching 9 bases. V gave up 8 bases and J gave up 6 bases; unmatched junction bases: 8. Germline loops: CDR1 SNHLY, CDR2 FYNNEI. CDR3 length equals 13 residues. The CDR3 DNA sequence: TGTGCCAGCTCTGAACAGGGGGCGTTCGAGCAGTACTTC. Amino acids: CASSEQGAFEQYF. The complete variable domain, with remaining parts taken from reference TRBV2 and TRBJ2-7, reads EPEVTQTPSHQVTQMGQEVILRCVPISNHLYFYWYRQILGQKVEFLVSFYNNEISEKSEIFDDQFSVERPDGSNFTLKIRSTKLEDSAMYFCASSEQGAFEQYFGPGTRLTVT.

The chain links TRBV5-1 to TRBJ1-1, with 7 bases fitting TRBD1. The length of the CDR3 is 20 residues. Trimming cost V 2 bases and J 1 base; bases outside gene matches: 20. Germline V gene sequence: CDR1 SGHRS, CDR2 YFSETQ. CDR3 sequence: CASSFGQGGPVGSTNTEAFF. The CDR3 region has the DNA TGCGCCAGCAGCTTTGGCCAGGGGGGCCCCGTGGGTAGTACGAACACTGAAGCTTTCTTT.

The chain combines TRBV10-2 with TRBJ1-2, with 9 bases fitting TRBD1. V lost 5 bases, J lost 6 bases, and 10 bases stayed unmatched. CDR1 WSHSY and CDR2 SAAADI come from the germline V gene. CDR3 length: 15 residues. CDR3 loop: CASSTDRGSGHGYTF. The CDR3, as DNA: TGCGCCAGCAGTACTGACAGGGGGAGTGGGCATGGCTACACCTTC.

Note on this clone: Other DNA sequences of this sample code for an identical CDR3. The rearrangement links TRBV18 to TRBJ2-1; D gene ambiguous. From germline, CDR1 is KGHSH and CDR2 LQKENI. Between the trimmed V and J ends, which lost 0 bases and 7 bases, there was a span of 7 bases. This CDR3 is built from 13 residues. CDR3 in amino acids: CASSPPGGNEQFF. The CDR3 nucleotides read TGTGCCAGCTCACCACCGGGTGGGAATGAGCAGTTCTTC.

The chain uses TRBV9 and TRBJ2-4, with 9 bases aligning to TRBD1. The CDR3 is 15 amino acids. With V trimmed by 0 bases and J by 9 bases, 7 bases remained unmatched. The germline V gene has CDR1 SGDLS and CDR2 YYNGEE. CDR3 nucleotides: TGTGCCAGCAGCGTAGCAGACGGGACAGGGTCCATTCAGTACTTC. Translated, it gives CASSVADGTGSIQYF.

This rearrangement joins TRBV5-4 to TRBJ1-2, with D uncertain. Germline loops: CDR1 SGHNT, CDR2 YYREEE (reference sequence). Trimming shortened V by 4 bases and J by 3 bases, and 4 bases separated the two germline ends. The CDR3 has 11 residues. The CDR3 DNA reads as TGTGCCAGCAGCCAAGACTATGGCTACACCTTC. It codes for CASSQDYGYTF.

The chain uses TRBV6-5 and TRBJ2-1; D is unclear. Trimming left V 2 bases short and J 9 bases short, with 8 bases between. The germline CDR1 and CDR2 sequences are MNHEY and SVGAGI. The CDR3 extends over 12 amino acids. The CDR3 protein is CASSYPNSEQFF. The CDR3 nucleotides are TGTGCCAGCAGTTACCCGAACAGTGAGCAGTTCTTC.